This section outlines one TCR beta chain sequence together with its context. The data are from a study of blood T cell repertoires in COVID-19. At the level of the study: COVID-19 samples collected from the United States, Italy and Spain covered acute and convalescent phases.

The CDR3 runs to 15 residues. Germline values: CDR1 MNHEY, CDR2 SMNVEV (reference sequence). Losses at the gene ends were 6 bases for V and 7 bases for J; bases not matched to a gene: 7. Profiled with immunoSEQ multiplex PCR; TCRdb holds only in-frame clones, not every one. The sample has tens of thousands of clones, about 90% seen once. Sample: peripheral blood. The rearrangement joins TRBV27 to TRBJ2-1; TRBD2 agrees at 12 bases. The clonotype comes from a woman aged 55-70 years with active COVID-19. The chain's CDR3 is CASRSTSGSENEQFF. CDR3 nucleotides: TGTGCCAGCAGATCGACTAGCGGGAGTGAAAATGAGCAGTTCTTC.